This T cell receptor (beta chain) was recovered during a study of tumor-infiltrating lymphocytes in primary liver carcinoma. In the study overall: Patients were men and women aged 30 to 69 years. Samples returned roughly 3.5 to 8 million productive TCRbeta reads each. Read depth did not differ significantly between tissue types.

As concerns this clonotype: The antigen is not known. As the CDR3 is not closed by the conserved phenylalanine or tryptophan, this likely results from a read error.

The tissue used was unsorted bulk material of about 20-33 mg. RNA and DNA were co-extracted from it with the AllPrep DNA/RNA mini kit. Separate regions, five per tumor, were sampled. Findings and caveats of the study: About 7-25% of top clones, no more, were shared by all five regions.

A constant-region primer served to make TCR beta cDNA from about 500 ng total RNA. Employing slightly modified ARM-PCR, three nested multiplex PCR rounds were run, and these gave rise to the TCR beta libraries. TRBV1-TRBV30 forward primers paired with a C-beta reverse primer were used in the first two PCR rounds, which ran about 11 cycles each. One entry per CDR3 protein results from TCRdb running MiXCR on the multiplex PCR reads. The table lists under 90,000 distinct CDR3 sequences, roughly 72% of them singletons. Germline-derived CDR1 and CDR2 are MNHEY and SVGEGT. This CDR3 spans 14 amino acids. The clonotype originates from a man aged 40-55 years with primary liver carcinoma and hepatitis B virus infection. The sequencing sample was made of liver tumor tissue from sampling region 1. Subset defined: tumor region T1, superior pole. The chain recombines TRBV6-2 or TRBV6-3 with TRBJ2-1; D is perhaps TRBD2 (6 bases). CDR3 sequence reads: CIVGTGGAYNEQFL. The CDR3 coding sequence is TGTATCGTCGGGACTGGCGGGGCCTACAATGAGCAGTTCCTC.